These 26 T cell receptor beta chains were sequenced from one sample in a study of T cell repertoires in cytomegalovirus infection. TCRdb fed the reads into MiXCR, producing one record per CDR3 protein. The sample lists roughly 100,000 distinct CDR3 sequences; under 55% were seen once. No antigens are known for them. Source: CD8+ T cells from cultured PBMCs, taken from culture after CMV antigen stimulation. The source is a human donor in good health (CMV status not recorded). Some clones in this sample may be carry-over from other donors' samples.

The chain has TRBV7-2 and TRBJ2-7; TRBD2 matches 12 bases. J lost 4 bases, V lost 1 base, and 5 bases had no gene match. Germline-derived CDR1 and CDR2 are SGHTA and FQGNSA. The CDR3 has 16 amino acids. The CDR3, as DNA: TGTGCCAGCAGCTTAGTCCCTAGCGGGGGGGCGTACGAGCAGTACTTC. It is translated as CASSLVPSGGAYEQYF.

This clonotype was picked up one time. This CDR3 is CASSRLASETQYF. The DNA of the CDR3 is TGTGCCAGCAGCAGACTAGCGTCGGAGACCCAGTACTTC. The chain couples TRBV7-3 to TRBJ2-5; 8 bases agree with TRBD2. V lost 5 bases and J lost 5; bases outside the gene matches: 4. Looked up from germline, CDR1 is SGHTA and CDR2 is FQGTGA. This CDR3 has 13 amino acids. The variable domain in full, completed from reference TRBV7-3 and TRBJ2-5, reads GAGVSQTPSNKVTEKGKYVELRCDPISGHTALYWYRQSLGQGPEFLIYFQGTGAADDSGLPNDRFFAVRPEGSVSTLKIQRTERGDSAVYLCASSRLASETQYFGPGTRLLVL.

This clonotype was observed a few times. The chain has TRBV28 and TRBJ2-1, with 8 bases that match TRBD2. J gave up 4 bases and V 4 bases, and 3 bases lay outside the gene matches. Germline V gene sequence: CDR1 MDHEN, CDR2 SYDVKM. The CDR3 runs 14 residues. CDR3 amino acids: CASSSRGGYNEQFF. Here the CDR3 DNA reads TGTGCCAGCAGTTCCCGGGGGGGATACAATGAGCAGTTCTTC.

This clonotype was counted only a few times. The gene calls are TRBV7-9 and TRBJ1-1; a possible D gene is TRBD1 (5 bases). V gave up 7 bases and J gave up 6 bases, with 15 bases separating them. This CDR3 region has 13 residues. Looked up from germline, CDR1 is SEHNR and CDR2 is FQNEAQ (reference sequence). CDR3 nucleotide sequence: TGTGCCAGCACCCTCTGGGGGATCGCTGAAGCTTTCTTT. As protein: CASTLWGIAEAFF.

This chain joins TRBV27 and TRBJ2-2; D is perhaps TRBD1 or TRBD2 (6 bases each). Trimming removed 5 bases from V and 3 bases from J, with 19 bases in between. The CDR3 covers 17 residues. From germline, CDR1 is MNHEY and CDR2 SMNVEV (reference sequence). The CDR3: CASSPPPGATYTGELFF. In nucleotides, the CDR3 is TGTGCCAGCAGTCCCCCCCCGGGGGCTACGTACACCGGGGAGCTGTTTTTT.

The chain joins TRBV20-1 to TRBJ1-2; tentatively, D is TRBD1 (5 bases). The CDR3 has 14 residues. The V and J ends lost 6 bases and 6 bases respectively, with 20 bases between them. Germline-derived CDR1 and CDR2 are DFQATT and SNEGSKA (reference sequence). In DNA, the CDR3 is TGCAGTGCCACCTTGCCGTGGGGCGGTCATGGCTACACCTTC. It yields the protein CSATLPWGGHGYTF.

The chain is built from TRBV3-1 and TRBJ1-4, with D hard to call. Deletions cut 4 bases from V and 4 bases from J, with 10 bases between. The CDR3 consists of 14 residues. In germline, CDR1 is LGHDT, CDR2 YNNKEL (reference sequence). The DNA for the CDR3 is TGTGCCAGCAGCCCGGACGGGAATAATGAAAAACTGTTTTTT. Residues: CASSPDGNNEKLFF.

This clonotype was detected only a few times. The chain uses TRBV5-1 and TRBJ2-1; 11 nucleotides match TRBD2. Trimming removed 0 bases from V and 10 bases from J; junction bases left unmatched: 6. Germline V gene lookup returns CDR1 SGHRS and CDR2 YFSETQ. This CDR3 comprises 15 residues. The DNA for the CDR3 is TGCGCCAGCAGCTTGGGGGCTAGCGGGGGGCGCGAGCAGTTCTTC. Its protein product is CASSLGASGGREQFF.

This sequence joins TRBV7-9 and TRBJ2-5; 8 bases map to TRBD1. The V segment lost 5 bases and the J segment 5 bases; nucleotides outside the gene matches: 4. The CDR3 length is 13 residues. Germline V gene sequence: CDR1 SEHNR, CDR2 FQNEAQ (reference sequence). This CDR3 is CASSPTGVETQYF. In DNA, the CDR3 is TGTGCCAGCAGCCCGACAGGGGTGGAGACCCAGTACTTC.

This clonotype was seen repeatedly, ten times or more. The chain couples TRBV19 to TRBJ1-5; D may be TRBD1 (6 bases). Germline CDR1 reads LNHDA; CDR2 reads SQIVND (reference sequence). Trimming shortened V by 5 bases and J by 6 bases, and 14 bases separated the two germline ends. This CDR3 contains 14 residues. CDR3 residues: CASSVGGGGQPQHF. Here the CDR3 DNA reads TGTGCCAGTAGTGTGGGGGGCGGGGGTCAGCCCCAGCATTTT.

This clonotype was seen many times. V and J are TRBV5-6 and TRBJ1-2; 7 nucleotides agree with TRBD1. Losses at the gene ends were 3 bases for V and 7 bases for J; bases not matched to a gene: 12. The CDR3 spans 15 residues. Germline CDR1 reads SGHDT; CDR2 reads YYEEEE. This CDR3 reads CASSSLIRQGFGYTF. The CDR3 nucleotides are TGTGCCAGCAGCTCCCTAATACGACAGGGTTTTGGCTACACCTTC.

The chain recombines TRBV5-4 with TRBJ1-1; TRBD1 aligns across 12 bases. The germline V gene has CDR1 SGHNT and CDR2 YYREEE (reference sequence). The ends lost 1 base at V and 4 bases at J; junction bases unmatched: 8. This CDR3 comprises 17 residues. The CDR3 region has the DNA TGTGCCAGCAGCTTGAGGGACAGGGGGCGTGCTGGCACTGAAGCTTTCTTT. Its translation is CASSLRDRGRAGTEAFF. The variable domain in full, completed from reference TRBV5-4 and TRBJ1-1, reads ETGVTQSPTHLIKTRGQQVTLRCSSQSGHNTVSWYQQALGQGPQFIFQYYREEENGRGNFPPRFSGLQFPNYSSELNVNALELDDSALYLCASSLRDRGRAGTEAFFGQGTRLTVV.

The chain combines TRBV7-2 with TRBJ2-7; the match to TRBD1 covers 10 bases. The CDR3 totals 16 residues. Germline-derived CDR1 and CDR2 are SGHTA and FQGNSA. V trimming: 2 bases; J trimming: 5 bases; junction bases outside the gene matches: 9. The CDR3 DNA reads as TGTGCCAGCAGCTTATTTATGACAGGGGGCTGGGACGAGCAGTACTTC. It codes for CASSLFMTGGWDEQYF.

The gene calls are TRBV7-3 and TRBJ1-4; TRBD1 aligns across 10 bases. CDR1 SGHTA and CDR2 FQGTGA come from the germline V gene. With V trimmed by 7 bases and J by 5 bases, 4 bases remained unmatched. The CDR3 has 14 amino acids. This chain's CDR3 is CASIRQGANEKLFF. Written as DNA, the CDR3 is TGTGCCAGCATCAGACAGGGGGCAAATGAAAAACTGTTTTTT.

The chain joins TRBV28 to TRBJ1-5, with TRBD1 as a possible D gene (6 bases). This CDR3 is built from 12 residues. With 10 bases removed from V and 8 bases from J, the gap between germline ends came to 15 bases. CDR1 MDHEN and CDR2 SYDVKM come from the germline V gene. The CDR3 DNA follows: TGTGCCACCCTATGGGAGGGGGAGCCCCAGCATTTT. It is translated as CATLWEGEPQHF.

The chain combines TRBV6-8 with TRBJ2-7; D remains ambiguous. Trimming stripped 0 bases from V and 5 bases from J, with 14 bases between. Germline values: CDR1 MNHGY, CDR2 SAAAGT. The CDR3 spans 15 residues. CDR3 nucleotide sequence: TGTGCCAGCAGTTACTCGCCGAGTGGGGTCGACGAGCAGTACTTC. Its protein is CASSYSPSGVDEQYF.

The chain employs TRBV19 and TRBJ1-2; D uncertain. Per the germline V gene, CDR1 is LNHDA and CDR2 is SQIVND (reference sequence). This CDR3 is 11 amino acids long. The V and J ends lost 3 bases and 5 bases respectively, with 4 bases between them. Here the CDR3 DNA reads TGTGCCAGTAGTATGGAGTATGGCTACACCTTC. This encodes CASSMEYGYTF.

This clonotype was counted only a few times. V usage is TRBV10-3 and J usage is TRBJ2-2, with 7 bases lining up with TRBD1. The ends lost 3 bases at V and 5 bases at J; junction bases unmatched: 6. The germline CDR1 and CDR2 sequences are ENHRY and SYGVKD. The length of the CDR3 is 15 residues. The CDR3 sequence: CAISEERGRTGELFF. Written as DNA, the CDR3 is TGTGCCATCAGTGAAGAGAGGGGGCGGACCGGGGAGCTGTTTTTT.

V gene TRBV6-5 combines with J gene TRBJ2-1, with D uncertain. Germline V gene sequence: CDR1 MNHEY, CDR2 SVGAGI. Trimming shortened V by 0 bases and J by 5 bases, and 8 bases separated the two germline ends. There are 14 residues in the CDR3. CDR3 coding DNA: TGTGCCAGCAGTTACTCGGTGGGCCACAATGAGCAGTTCTTC. It translates to CASSYSVGHNEQFF.

V and J are TRBV7-6 and TRBJ2-7; D is perhaps TRBD2 (6 bases). The CDR3 has 14 residues. Trimming cost V 1 base and J 2 bases, with 9 bases left between them. Per the germline V gene, CDR1 is SGHVS and CDR2 is FNYEAQ. The CDR3: CASSLGEEPYEQYF. CDR3 in DNA: TGTGCCAGCAGCTTAGGGGAGGAGCCCTACGAGCAGTACTTC. Full variable domain (outside the CDR3, taken from reference TRBV7-6 and TRBJ2-7): GAGVSQSPRYKVTKRGQDVALRCDPISGHVSLYWYRQALGQGPEFLTYFNYEAQQDKSGLPNDRFSAERPEGSISTLTIQRTEQRDSAMYRCASSLGEEPYEQYFGPGTRLTVT.

This clonotype turned up a few times. The rearrangement joins TRBV2 to TRBJ1-1; D is possibly TRBD1 (5 bases). The CDR3 runs 19 residues. Germline V gene lookup returns CDR1 SNHLY and CDR2 FYNNEI. Trimming removed 0 bases at V and 1 base at J, with 21 bases between. The CDR3 coding sequence is TGTGCCAGCAGTGAAGCGGAATGGACAACCACACGAAGGAACACTGAAGCTTTCTTT. Its protein is CASSEAEWTTTRRNTEAFF.

The J gene is TRBJ2-1, the V gene TRBV19, with 7 positions matching TRBD2. The V gene end was trimmed by 3 bases and the J gene end by 3 bases; junction bases not matched to a gene: 5. The CDR3 is made up of 15 amino acids. Germline V gene lookup returns CDR1 LNHDA and CDR2 SQIVND (reference sequence). Here the CDR3 reads CASSIGTTIYNEQFF. The CDR3 DNA reads as TGTGCCAGTAGTATCGGGACTACCATCTACAATGAGCAGTTCTTC.

This clonotype was observed a handful of times. Its ends do not fully match the called genes, so a read error is possible. The genes are TRBV7-7 and TRBJ1-1; 7 bases are shared with TRBD1. CDR3 size: 16 residues. Germline V gene sequence: CDR1 SSHAT, CDR2 FNYEAQ (reference sequence). This chain's CDR3 is CASRVHERGLGTESFF. The CDR3 DNA reads TGTGCCAGCAGAGTCCATGAGAGGGGGCTGGGCACTGAATCTTTCTTT. Full variable domain (outside the CDR3, taken from reference TRBV7-7 and TRBJ1-1): GAGVSQSPRYKVTKRGQDVTLRCDPISSHATLYWYQQALGQGPEFLTYFNYEAQPDKSGLPSDRFSAERPEGSISTLTIQRTEQRDSAMYRCASRVHERGLGTESFFGQGTRLTVV.

This rearrangement joins TRBV6-6 to TRBJ1-1, with D tentatively TRBD1 (6 bases). The CDR3 extends over 20 amino acids. Trimming removed 4 bases at V and 2 bases at J, with 29 bases between. Germline V CDR1 and CDR2: MNHNY, SVGAGI (reference sequence). CDR3 in amino acids: CASSCSQGPGRTALNTEAFF. The CDR3 DNA follows: TGTGCCAGCAGTTGCTCCCAGGGGCCAGGACGGACAGCTTTAAACACTGAAGCTTTCTTT.

In its sample, this clonotype was seen a few times. The chain employs TRBV7-9 and TRBJ2-3; D might be TRBD1 (9 bases). The CDR3 has 15 residues. CDR1 and CDR2 from the germline V gene are SEHNR and FQNEAQ (reference sequence). V lost 6 bases to trimming and J lost 4 bases, with 17 bases between them. CDR3 region: CASSLDRGLADTQYF. Here the CDR3 DNA reads TGTGCCAGCAGTTTGGACAGGGGACTAGCAGATACGCAGTATTTT. The full variable domain, rest sourced from reference TRBV7-9 and TRBJ2-3, is DTGVSQNPRHKITKRGQNVTFRCDPISEHNRLYWYRQTLGQGPEFLTYFQNEAQLEKSRLLSDRFSAERPKGSFSTLEIQRTEQGDSAMYLCASSLDRGLADTQYFGPGTRLTVL.

The J gene is TRBJ1-5, the V gene TRBV6-5, with unresolved D. Trimming took off 0 bases at V and 0 bases at J, with 0 bases between the two ends. CDR1 and CDR2 from the germline V gene are MNHEY and SVGAGI. The CDR3 spans 13 residues. CDR3 residues: CASSYSSNQPQHF. The CDR3, as DNA: TGTGCCAGCAGTTACTCTAGCAATCAGCCCCAGCATTTT.